This record covers a single T cell receptor beta chain. No antigen is known for it. This may be a read error, as it is one base from a much larger clone. The data were taken from a study of CD8 T cells in ankylosing spondylitis. General study findings and limits: Clones tied to disease were said to be significantly enriched in matched ankylosing spondylitis synovial fluid. A TCR beta motif of fewer than ten highly homologous variants seemed to mark ankylosing spondylitis blood. Clones linked to the disease showed a CD8+ phenotype. They occurred at relatively low frequencies in peripheral blood.

CDR1 is SNHLY, CDR2 FYNNEI, per germline. The length of the CDR3 is 15 residues. Construction of TCR beta libraries was performed using quantitative 5'-RACE with molecular barcodes. TCRdb used MiXCR to reprocess the 5' RACE reads, holding one entry per CDR3 protein. The table lists hundreds of thousands of distinct CDR3 sequences, roughly an eighth of them singletons. The clonotype was recovered from a male donor with ankylosing spondylitis. This chain links TRBV2 with TRBJ2-7; tentatively, D is TRBD1 or TRBD2 (5 bases each). Sequencing used blood, either unsorted or a sorted T cell fraction (not recorded which). The CDR3 loop reads CTSTQGPPTSNEQYF. CDR3 DNA: TGTACCAGCACGCAGGGACCTCCTACGAGCAACGAGCAGTACTTC. The full variable domain, rest sourced from reference TRBV2 and TRBJ2-7, is EPEVTQTPSHQVTQMGQEVILRCVPISNHLYFYWYRQILGQKVEFLVSFYNNEISEKSEIFDDQFSVERPDGSNFTLKIRSTKLEDSAMYFCTSTQGPPTSNEQYFGPGTRLTVT.